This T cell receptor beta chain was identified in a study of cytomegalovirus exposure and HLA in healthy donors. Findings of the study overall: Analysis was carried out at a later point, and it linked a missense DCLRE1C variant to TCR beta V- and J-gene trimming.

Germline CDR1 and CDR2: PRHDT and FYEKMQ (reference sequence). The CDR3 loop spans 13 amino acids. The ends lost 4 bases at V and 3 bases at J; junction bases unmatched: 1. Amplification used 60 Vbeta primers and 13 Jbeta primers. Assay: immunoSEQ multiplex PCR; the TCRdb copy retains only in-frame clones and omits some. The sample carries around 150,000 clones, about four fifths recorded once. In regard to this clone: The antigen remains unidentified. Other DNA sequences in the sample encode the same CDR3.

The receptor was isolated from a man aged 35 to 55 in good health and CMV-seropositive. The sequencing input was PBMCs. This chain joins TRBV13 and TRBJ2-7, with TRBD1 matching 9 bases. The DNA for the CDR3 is TGTGCCAGCAGCTCGGGACAGGGCTACGAGCAGTACTTC. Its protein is CASSSGQGYEQYF.